Presented here are 27 T cell receptor beta chains from one specimen sequenced in a study of cytomegalovirus exposure and HLA in healthy donors. The PCR was carried out with 60 Vbeta primers and 13 Jbeta primers. The data were produced by immunoSEQ multiplex PCR, yet TCRdb's version contains in-frame clones alone and is incomplete. The sample holds roughly 160,000 clones, around 75% seen once. Sequences were obtained from PBMCs. These receptor sequences come from a woman aged 40 to 49 in good health and CMV-seropositive.

The chain has TRBV7-6 and TRBJ2-5, with 7 positions matching TRBD1. The junction had 7 bases not matched to a gene; V was cut back by 5 bases and J by 1 base. The germline V gene has CDR1 SGHVS and CDR2 FNYEAQ. This CDR3 comprises 15 residues. The CDR3 loop reads CASSASGDSQETQYF. The DNA for the CDR3 is TGTGCCAGCAGCGCCTCCGGGGACAGCCAAGAGACCCAGTACTTC.

The V gene is TRBV28, the J gene TRBJ1-4, with D possibly matching TRBD1 (6 bases). The germline gives CDR1 MDHEN, CDR2 SYDVKM. The germline V and J ends were trimmed by 5 bases and 4 bases, with 14 bases remaining between them. CDR3 length: 15 residues. The CDR3 here is CASSPPGQLNEKLFF. The CDR3 DNA sequence: TGTGCCAGCAGTCCGCCGGGACAACTTAATGAAAAACTGTTTTTT.

The gene calls are TRBV11-3 and TRBJ2-1; TRBD2 matches 7 bases. Germline V gives CDR1 SGHNT, CDR2 YENEEA. The CDR3 has 15 amino acids. The V and J ends lost 4 bases and 6 bases, in that order; junction bases with no gene match: 9. The CDR3 DNA reads TGTGCCAGCAGCTCCGGCGGGAGTGTGTCCAATGAGCAGTTCTTC. It translates to CASSSGGSVSNEQFF.

The J gene is TRBJ1-2, the V gene TRBV19; TRBD1 aligns across 7 bases. Germline V gene sequence: CDR1 LNHDA, CDR2 SQIVND (reference sequence). The CDR3 consists of 13 residues. V shed 6 bases and J 7 bases; nucleotides not matched to a gene: 8. This CDR3 is CASSQTGEGGYTF. For the CDR3, the DNA is TGTGCCAGTAGCCAAACAGGGGAAGGTGGCTACACCTTC.

The chain employs TRBV10-2 and TRBJ2-3; the match to TRBD2 covers 9 bases. The CDR3 runs 15 residues. Germline-derived CDR1 and CDR2 are WSHSY and SAAADI. Trimming removed 4 bases from V and 3 bases from J; junction bases left unmatched: 5. The CDR3 nucleotides read TGCGCCAGCAGTGTAGGAGCGGGAGGTACAGATACGCAGTATTTT. It codes for CASSVGAGGTDTQYF.

The chain links TRBV5-1 to TRBJ2-3, with D hard to call. The CDR3 has 16 amino acids. Trimming stripped 1 base from V and 2 bases from J, with 14 bases between. Germline CDR1 SGHRS, CDR2 YFSETQ. The CDR3 region is CASSLNLGSPTDTQYF. In nucleotides, the CDR3 is TGCGCCAGCAGCTTGAATCTCGGGTCCCCCACAGATACGCAGTATTTT.

In DNA, the CDR3 is TGTGCCAGCAGACCACTAGGGCAAGAGACCCAGTACTTC. Its translation: CASRPLGQETQYF. J is TRBJ2-5 and V is TRBV27, with D possibly TRBD2 on 5 matching bases. Trimming cost V 6 bases and J 2 bases, with 10 bases left between them. Germline V lookup: CDR1 MNHEY, CDR2 SMNVEV (reference sequence). The CDR3 loop spans 13 amino acids.

The rearrangement links TRBV11-2 to TRBJ2-3, with D perhaps matching TRBD2 (5 bases). V gave up 1 base and J gave up 0 bases, with 8 bases separating them. The CDR3 length is 15 residues. The germline CDR1 and CDR2 sequences are SGHAT and FQNNGV. The CDR3 here is CASSLVGGSTDTQYF. In nucleotides, the CDR3 is TGTGCCAGCAGCTTAGTTGGCGGGAGCACAGATACGCAGTATTTT.

The J gene is TRBJ2-7, the V gene TRBV28; tentative D call: TRBD2 (5 bases). Per germline, CDR1 MDHEN and CDR2 SYDVKM. Trimming left V 8 bases short and J 2 bases short, with 7 bases between. The CDR3 sequence is 11 residues long. The chain's CDR3 is CASRGTYEQYF. Written as DNA, the CDR3 is TGTGCCAGCCGGGGTACCTACGAGCAGTACTTC.

This clone was detected once. This chain links TRBV11-2 with TRBJ2-7; TRBD2 might be the D (6 bases). V dropped 2 bases and J dropped 5 bases, with 10 bases sitting between them. CDR1 is SGHAT, CDR2 FQNNGV, per germline. The length of the CDR3 is 13 residues. The DNA of the CDR3 is TGTGCCAGCAGCTTAAGTTCGGGGGACGAGCAGTACTTC. Protein product: CASSLSSGDEQYF.

The chain is built from TRBV19 and TRBJ1-4; D ambiguous. Per the germline V gene, CDR1 is LNHDA and CDR2 is SQIVND (reference sequence). The CDR3 contains 17 residues. V lost 4 bases and J 0 bases, leaving 15 bases between the germline ends. The CDR3 is CASSTSLLRATNEKLFF. DNA for the CDR3: TGTGCCAGTAGTACGTCACTCCTCCGCGCAACTAATGAAAAACTGTTTTTT.

The V and J genes are TRBV5-1 and TRBJ2-1; D gene unclear. This CDR3 region has 12 residues. Trimming took off 0 bases at V and 8 bases at J, with 6 bases between the two ends. From germline, CDR1 is SGHRS and CDR2 YFSETQ. The CDR3 coding sequence is TGCGCCAGCAGCTTGGGAGCCCATGAGCAGTTCTTC. Translating it yields CASSLGAHEQFF.

This clone appeared a few times. The chain carries TRBV11-3 and TRBJ2-7, with TRBD1 matching 9 bases. Germline CDR1 and CDR2: SGHNT and YENEEA. V shed 5 bases, J shed 3 bases, and the junction held 2 bases outside the gene matches. The CDR3 totals 13 residues. The CDR3 is CASSPGQGYEQYF. In DNA, the CDR3 is TGTGCCAGCAGCCCGGGACAGGGCTACGAGCAGTACTTC.

The chain employs TRBV7-9 and TRBJ2-7; TRBD1 aligns across 7 bases. The V gene end was trimmed by 2 bases and the J gene end by 3 bases; junction bases not matched to a gene: 1. Germline V gives CDR1 SEHNR, CDR2 FQNEAQ (reference sequence). The CDR3 totals 13 residues. This chain's CDR3 is CASSLYRGYEQYF. The CDR3 nucleotides read TGTGCCAGCAGCTTATACAGGGGCTACGAGCAGTACTTC.

This clone was counted once. This chain joins TRBV6-5 and TRBJ1-1; the D is unclear. This CDR3 is 15 amino acids long. V lost 2 bases and J lost 3, with 13 bases in between. Germline values: CDR1 MNHEY, CDR2 SVGAGI. CDR3 DNA sequence: TGTGCCAGCAGTTACGGCCAGGTCCTTTACACTGAAGCTTTCTTT. This codes for CASSYGQVLYTEAFF.

The gene calls are TRBV13 and TRBJ2-7; weak D call: TRBD1 (5 bases). From germline, CDR1 is PRHDT and CDR2 FYEKMQ (reference sequence). V gave up 5 bases and J gave up 0 bases, with 14 bases separating them. The CDR3 extends over 15 amino acids. The CDR3 loop is CASSTKSTGSYEQYF. CDR3 coding DNA: TGTGCCAGCAGCACCAAATCTACAGGCTCCTACGAGCAGTACTTC.

The CDR3 bases are TGTGCCAGCAGTAGCGGGAGGGACACCGGGGAGCTGTTTTTT. Protein sequence: CASSSGRDTGELFF. The rearrangement joins TRBV6-1 to TRBJ2-2; TRBD2 matches 10 bases. Germline CDR1 and CDR2: MNHNS and SASEGT. V was clipped by 5 bases and J by 3 bases; unmatched bases: 0. The length of the CDR3 is 14 residues.

The J gene is TRBJ2-3, the V gene TRBV7-3; 7 bases match TRBD2. Germline-derived CDR1 and CDR2 are SGHTA and FQGTGA. With V trimmed by 0 bases and J by 6 bases, 3 bases remained unmatched. This CDR3 region has 14 residues. DNA of the CDR3: TGTGCCAGCAGCTTAACGGGAGGGCCCGATACGCAGTATTTT. It encodes CASSLTGGPDTQYF. Supplemented by reference TRBV7-3 and TRBJ2-3, the full variable domain reads GAGVSQTPSNKVTEKGKYVELRCDPISGHTALYWYRQSLGQGPEFLIYFQGTGAADDSGLPNDRFFAVRPEGSVSTLKIQRTERGDSAVYLCASSLTGGPDTQYFGPGTRLTVL.

J is TRBJ2-3 and V is TRBV11-2; 8 positions agree with TRBD2. This CDR3 spans 15 amino acids. Trimming removed 6 bases from V and 2 bases from J; junction bases left unmatched: 7. Per the germline V gene, CDR1 is SGHAT and CDR2 is FQNNGV. The CDR3 coding sequence is TGTGCCAGCAGTAAAGCTAGCGGGTACACAGATACGCAGTATTTT. Translated: CASSKASGYTDTQYF.

The chain combines TRBV6-1 with TRBJ1-5; TRBD1 matches 10 bases. Trimming removed 7 bases from V and 6 bases from J; junction bases left unmatched: 9. The length of the CDR3 is 15 residues. From germline, CDR1 is MNHNS and CDR2 SASEGT. The CDR3 DNA is TGTGCCAGCACCCCAGGGACAGGGGAGGTTCAGCCCCAGCATTTT. This codes for CASTPGTGEVQPQHF.

The V call is TRBV7-2, the J call TRBJ1-2, with TRBD1 matching 7 bases. With 0 bases clipped from V and 0 bases from J, the junction kept 4 bases outside the gene matches. The length of the CDR3 is 16 residues. The V gene's germline CDR1 is SGHTA and CDR2 FQGNSA. This chain's CDR3 is CASSLAGQISNYGYTF. CDR3 in DNA: TGTGCCAGCAGCTTAGCGGGACAGATTTCTAACTATGGCTACACCTTC. Full variable domain (outside the CDR3, taken from reference TRBV7-2 and TRBJ1-2): GAGVSQSPSNKVTEKGKDVELRCDPISGHTALYWYRQSLGQGLEFLIYFQGNSAPDKSGLPSDRFSAERTGGSVSTLTIQRTQQEDSAVYLCASSLAGQISNYGYTFGSGTRLTVV.

V is TRBV12-5 and J is TRBJ2-2; the D gene is possibly TRBD2 (7 bases). Germline CDR1 is LGHNT and CDR2 is FRNRAP. The CDR3 has 24 amino acids. Trimming pared 0 bases from V and 2 bases from J, leaving 34 bases between. This chain's CDR3 is CASGLVPGGRGLSKRGVNTGELFF. The CDR3 DNA follows: TGTGCTAGTGGTTTGGTACCGGGGGGACGAGGCCTCTCTAAAAGGGGGGTTAACACCGGGGAGCTGTTTTTT.

V gene TRBV6-5 combines with J gene TRBJ2-2, with 7 bases matching TRBD2. CDR1 MNHEY and CDR2 SVGAGI come from the germline V gene. The CDR3 sequence is 15 residues long. Losses at the gene ends were 2 bases for V and 6 bases for J; bases not matched to a gene: 6. The DNA of the CDR3 is TGTGCCAGCAGTTACGTGGGGCTAGCGGCCGGGGAGCTGTTTTTT. This codes for CASSYVGLAAGELFF.

This clone was detected only a few times. The chain employs TRBV2 and TRBJ2-2; no clear D. Trimming shortened V by 7 bases and J by 6 bases, and 12 bases separated the two germline ends. CDR3 length: 13 residues. Per germline, CDR1 SNHLY and CDR2 FYNNEI. In DNA form, the CDR3 reads TGTGCCAGCAAAGAAACAATCTCCGGGGAGCTGTTTTTT. This gives the protein CASKETISGELFF. Using reference TRBV2 and TRBJ2-2 for the parts outside the CDR3, the full variable domain is EPEVTQTPSHQVTQMGQEVILRCVPISNHLYFYWYRQILGQKVEFLVSFYNNEISEKSEIFDDQFSVERPDGSNFTLKIRSTKLEDSAMYFCASKETISGELFFGEGSRLTVL.

A word on this clone: One junction end disagrees with the germline gene, perhaps due to a read error. The J gene is TRBJ2-7, the V gene TRBV7-9; D may be TRBD1 (6 bases). CDR3 length equals 16 residues. The germline gives CDR1 SEHNR, CDR2 FQNEAQ (reference sequence). CDR3 loop: CSSSTLTGNLNYEQYF. The CDR3 nucleotides are TGTTCCAGCAGCACACTCACAGGGAACCTCAACTACGAGCAGTACTTC. Supplemented by reference TRBV7-9 and TRBJ2-7, the full variable domain reads DTGVSQNPRHKITKRGQNVTFRCDPISEHNRLYWYRQTLGQGPEFLTYFQNEAQLEKSRLLSDRFSAERPKGSFSTLEIQRTEQGDSAMYLCSSSTLTGNLNYEQYFGPGTRLTVT.

The chain uses TRBV14 and TRBJ2-3; TRBD2 is a possible D gene (6 bases). The CDR3 is 17 residues long. The germline V gene has CDR1 SGHDN and CDR2 FVKESK. Trimming removed 4 bases from V and 2 bases from J, with 19 bases in between. The CDR3 DNA reads as TGTGCCAGCAGCCCTCCGGGCGGGACCCGGGTCACAGATACGCAGTATTTT. Its translation is CASSPPGGTRVTDTQYF.

V is TRBV11-2 and J is TRBJ2-7; weak D call: TRBD2 (5 bases). CDR1 SGHAT and CDR2 FQNNGV come from the germline V gene. The CDR3 length is 15 residues. The germline V and J ends were trimmed by 6 bases and 0 bases, with 15 bases remaining between them. In DNA, the CDR3 is TGTGCCAGCAGGGTGGTGGCGGGCGGCTCCTACGAGCAGTACTTC. As protein: CASRVVAGGSYEQYF.